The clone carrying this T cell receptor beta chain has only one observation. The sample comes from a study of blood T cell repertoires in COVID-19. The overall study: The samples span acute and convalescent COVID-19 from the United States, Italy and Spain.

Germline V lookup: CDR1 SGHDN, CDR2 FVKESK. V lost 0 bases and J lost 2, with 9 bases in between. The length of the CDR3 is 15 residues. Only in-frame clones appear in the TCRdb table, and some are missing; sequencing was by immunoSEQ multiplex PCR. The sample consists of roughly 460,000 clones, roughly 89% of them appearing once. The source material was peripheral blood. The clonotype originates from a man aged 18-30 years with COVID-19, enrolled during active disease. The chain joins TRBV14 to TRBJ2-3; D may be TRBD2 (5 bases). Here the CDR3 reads CASSQDRRYTDTQYF. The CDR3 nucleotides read TGTGCCAGCAGCCAAGATAGGAGGTACACAGATACGCAGTATTTT.